Reported below is one TCR beta chain. What it binds is not known. Possible read error: a much larger clone is one base away. The germline V gene has CDR1 MNHNS and CDR2 SASEGT. This CDR3 has 14 residues. TCRdb called the 5' RACE reads again in MiXCR, with one record for every CDR3 protein. The repertoire includes 100,000 to 150,000 distinct CDR3 sequences, roughly 9% of them detected once, and approximately 3.4% sits in the top ten. The sample belongs to a study of CD8 T cells in ankylosing spondylitis. Study-level results: Blood of patients with ankylosing spondylitis appeared to be characterized by a TCR beta motif of eight highly homologous variants. Relatively rare in peripheral blood, disease-linked clones were also CD8+. Matched ankylosing spondylitis synovial fluid reportedly showed significant enrichment of disease-linked clones.

The origin of this receptor is a male donor with ankylosing spondylitis or in good health (not recorded which). Sequencing was carried out using blood, either unsorted or a sorted T cell fraction (not recorded which). V is TRBV6-1 and J is TRBJ2-4; 7 bases map to TRBD1. In DNA form, the CDR3 reads TGTGTCAGCCGGGACAGTAAGACCAAAAACATTCAGTACTTC. Its protein is CVSRDSKTKNIQYF.